This T cell receptor beta chain comes out of a study of CD8+ T cells in alopecia areata. About this clone itself: The target antigen is unknown.

General study points: Tofacitinib significantly decreased scalp clonality and expanded CD8+ clones among top 100. Persistence in scalp and blood during tofacitinib was observed for many expanded lesional clones.

Investigators isolated RNA and reverse transcribed it into cDNA to act as the sequencing template. TCRdb keeps only in-frame clones here, not all; method: immunoSEQ multiplex PCR. Among about 99,000 clones listed, 85% to 90% were seen once. Stated treatment: oral pan-JAK inhibitor, 5-10 mg twice daily. Specimen: CD8+ T cells sorted from blood, collected at roughly week 30, from a patient treated with tofacitinib. This TCR was sampled from a human donor with alopecia areata.

CDR3 nucleotides: TGCGCCAGCAGCCAAGGAGTAGGCTACGAGCAGTACTTC. This sequence encodes CASSQGVGYEQYF. V gene TRBV4-1 combines with J gene TRBJ2-7; D call uncertain. The germline CDR1 and CDR2 sequences are MGHRA and YSYEKL. The CDR3 sequence is 13 residues long. V dropped 1 base and J dropped 3 bases, with 7 bases sitting between them.